Below are 2 T cell receptor beta chains sequenced from a single sample in a study of CD8+ T cells in alopecia areata. Isolated RNA was reverse transcribed into cDNA used as the sequencing template. Profiled with immunoSEQ multiplex PCR; TCRdb holds only in-frame clones, not every one. The profile shows about 200,000 clones, about 61% of them singletons. Source material: CD8+ T cells sorted from blood. These receptor sequences come from a human donor in good health.

This rearrangement joins TRBV2 to TRBJ1-2, with TRBD1 matching over 8 bases. Germline lookup yields CDR1 SNHLY and CDR2 FYNNEI. The trim removed 6 bases at V and 2 bases at J, leaving 11 bases unmatched. The CDR3 has 16 amino acids. The CDR3 sequence is CASSVDRDTANYGYTF. In DNA form, the CDR3 reads TGTGCCAGCAGCGTGGACAGGGATACAGCAAACTATGGCTACACCTTC.

Only a few counts were recorded for this clone. This chain joins TRBV7-2 and TRBJ2-5, with D tentatively TRBD2 (6 bases). Trimming left V 1 base short and J 0 bases short, with 9 bases between. This CDR3 has 15 residues. Germline V gives CDR1 SGHTA, CDR2 FQGNSA. The CDR3 sequence is CASSLELADQETQYF. The CDR3 DNA is TGTGCCAGCAGCTTAGAATTAGCGGACCAAGAGACCCAGTACTTC.